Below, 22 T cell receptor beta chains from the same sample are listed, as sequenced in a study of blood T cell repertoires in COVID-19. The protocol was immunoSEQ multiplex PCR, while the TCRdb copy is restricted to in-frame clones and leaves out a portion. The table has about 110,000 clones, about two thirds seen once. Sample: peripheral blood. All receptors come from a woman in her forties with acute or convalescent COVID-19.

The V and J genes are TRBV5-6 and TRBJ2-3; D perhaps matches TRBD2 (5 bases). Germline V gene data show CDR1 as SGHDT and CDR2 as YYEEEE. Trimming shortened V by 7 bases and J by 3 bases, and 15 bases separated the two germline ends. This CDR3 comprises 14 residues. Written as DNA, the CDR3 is TGTGCCAGCGGTAGGACTGCTGCGACAGATACGCAGTATTTT. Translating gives CASGRTAATDTQYF.

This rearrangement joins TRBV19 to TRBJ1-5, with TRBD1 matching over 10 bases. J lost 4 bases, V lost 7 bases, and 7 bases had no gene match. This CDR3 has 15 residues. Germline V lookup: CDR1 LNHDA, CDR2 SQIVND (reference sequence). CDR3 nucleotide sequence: TGTGCCAGTACCTCTCGACAGGGGGCTAATCAGCCCCAGCATTTT. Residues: CASTSRQGANQPQHF.

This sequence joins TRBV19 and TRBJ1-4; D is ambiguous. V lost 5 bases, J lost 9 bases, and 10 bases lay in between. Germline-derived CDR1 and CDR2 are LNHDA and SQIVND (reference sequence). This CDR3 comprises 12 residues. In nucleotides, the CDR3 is TGTGCCAGTAGTCCTCGGTCGCAAAAACTGTTTTTT. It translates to CASSPRSQKLFF.

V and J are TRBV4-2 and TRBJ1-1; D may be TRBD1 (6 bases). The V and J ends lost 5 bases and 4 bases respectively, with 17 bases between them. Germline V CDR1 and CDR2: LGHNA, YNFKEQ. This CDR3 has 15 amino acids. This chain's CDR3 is CASSDLGGMGTEAFF. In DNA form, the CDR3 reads TGTGCCAGCAGCGACCTAGGGGGAATGGGCACTGAAGCTTTCTTT.

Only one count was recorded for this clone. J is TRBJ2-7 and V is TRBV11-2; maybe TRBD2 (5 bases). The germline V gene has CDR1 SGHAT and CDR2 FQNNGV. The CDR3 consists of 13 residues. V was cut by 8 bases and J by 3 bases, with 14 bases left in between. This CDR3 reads CASLKSDFYEQYF. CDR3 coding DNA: TGTGCCAGCCTTAAATCGGACTTCTACGAGCAGTACTTC. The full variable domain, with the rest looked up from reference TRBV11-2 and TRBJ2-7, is EAGVAQSPRYKIIEKRQSVAFWCNPISGHATLYWYQQILGQGPKLLIQFQNNGVVDDSQLPKDRFSAERLKGVDSTLKIQPAKLEDSAVYLCASLKSDFYEQYFGPGTRLTVT.

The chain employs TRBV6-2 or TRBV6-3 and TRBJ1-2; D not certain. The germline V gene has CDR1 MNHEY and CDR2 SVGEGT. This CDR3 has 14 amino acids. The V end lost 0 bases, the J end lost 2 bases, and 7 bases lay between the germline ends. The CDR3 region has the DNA TGTGCCAGCAGTTACTCTACCAGAAACTATGGCTACACCTTC. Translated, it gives CASSYSTRNYGYTF.

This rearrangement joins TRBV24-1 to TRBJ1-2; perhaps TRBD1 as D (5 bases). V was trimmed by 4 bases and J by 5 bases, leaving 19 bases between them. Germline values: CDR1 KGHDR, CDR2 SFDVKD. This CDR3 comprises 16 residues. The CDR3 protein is CATSDSGLGGQYGYTF. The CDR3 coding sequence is TGTGCCACCAGTGACAGTGGACTCGGGGGTCAATATGGCTACACCTTC.

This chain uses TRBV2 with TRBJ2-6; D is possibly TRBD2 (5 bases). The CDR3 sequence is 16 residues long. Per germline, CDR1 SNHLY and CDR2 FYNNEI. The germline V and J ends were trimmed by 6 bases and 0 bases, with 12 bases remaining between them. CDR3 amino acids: CASRPDFYSGANVLTF. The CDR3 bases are TGTGCCAGCAGACCGGACTTTTACTCTGGGGCCAACGTCCTGACTTTC.

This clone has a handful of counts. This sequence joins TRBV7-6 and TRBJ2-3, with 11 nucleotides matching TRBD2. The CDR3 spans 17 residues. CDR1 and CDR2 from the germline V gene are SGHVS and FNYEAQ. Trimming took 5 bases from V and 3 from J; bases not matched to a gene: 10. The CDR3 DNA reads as TGTGCCAGCAGCCTCAGACTAGCGGGGTCGGTTACAGATACGCAGTATTTT. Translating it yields CASSLRLAGSVTDTQYF.

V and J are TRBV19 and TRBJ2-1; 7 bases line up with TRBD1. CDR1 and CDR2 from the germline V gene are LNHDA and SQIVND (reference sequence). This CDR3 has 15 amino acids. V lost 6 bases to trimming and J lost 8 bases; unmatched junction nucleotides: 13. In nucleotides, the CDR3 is TGTGCCAGTAGCAGCCGGGACAGAAAAAGGGATGAGCAGTTCTTC. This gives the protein CASSSRDRKRDEQFF. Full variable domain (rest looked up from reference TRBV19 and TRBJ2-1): DGGITQSPKYLFRKEGQNVTLSCEQNLNHDAMYWYRQDPGQGLRLIYYSQIVNDFQKGDIAEGYSVSREKKESFPLTVTSAQKNPTAFYLCASSSRDRKRDEQFFGPGTRLTVL.

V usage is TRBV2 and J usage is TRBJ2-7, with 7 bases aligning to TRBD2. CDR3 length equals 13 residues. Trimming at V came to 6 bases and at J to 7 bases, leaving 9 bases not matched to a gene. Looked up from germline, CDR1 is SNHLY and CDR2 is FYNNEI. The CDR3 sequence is CASRSESSGEQYF. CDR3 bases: TGTGCCAGCAGATCAGAGTCTAGCGGAGAGCAGTACTTC.

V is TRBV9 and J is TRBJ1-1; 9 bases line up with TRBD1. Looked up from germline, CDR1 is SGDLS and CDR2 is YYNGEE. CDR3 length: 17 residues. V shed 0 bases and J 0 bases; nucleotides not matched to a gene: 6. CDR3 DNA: TGTGCCAGCAGCGTAGCCGGGACAGGGATCCTGAACACTGAAGCTTTCTTT. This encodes CASSVAGTGILNTEAFF.

This chain's CDR3 is CSVELSGPSSSTEAFF. CDR3 bases: TGCAGCGTTGAATTGTCGGGTCCGAGTAGTAGTACTGAAGCTTTCTTT. J is TRBJ1-1 and V is TRBV29-1, with unresolved D. The CDR3 spans 16 residues. CDR1 and CDR2 (germline): SQVTM, ANQGSEA. Trimming took off 2 bases at V and 5 bases at J, with 21 bases between the two ends.

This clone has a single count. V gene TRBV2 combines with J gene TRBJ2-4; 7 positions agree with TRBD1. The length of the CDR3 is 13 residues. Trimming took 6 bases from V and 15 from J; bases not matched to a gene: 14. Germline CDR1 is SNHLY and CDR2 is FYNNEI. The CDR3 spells CASRIPEGAAPYF. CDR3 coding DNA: TGTGCCAGCAGGATACCCGAGGGGGCAGCTCCGTACTTC.

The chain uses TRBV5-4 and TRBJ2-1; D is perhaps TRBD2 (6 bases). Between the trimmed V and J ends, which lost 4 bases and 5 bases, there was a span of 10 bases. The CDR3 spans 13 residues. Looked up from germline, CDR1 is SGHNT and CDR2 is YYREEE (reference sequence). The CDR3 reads CASSVGLDNEQFF. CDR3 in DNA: TGTGCCAGCAGCGTGGGACTCGACAATGAGCAGTTCTTC.

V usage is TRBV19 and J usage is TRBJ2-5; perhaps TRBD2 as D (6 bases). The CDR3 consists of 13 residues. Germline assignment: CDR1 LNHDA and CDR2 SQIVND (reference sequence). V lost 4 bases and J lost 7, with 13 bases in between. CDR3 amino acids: CASSRSVGGTQYF. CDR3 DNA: TGTGCCAGTAGTAGATCAGTGGGGGGGACCCAGTACTTC. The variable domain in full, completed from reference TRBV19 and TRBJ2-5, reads DGGITQSPKYLFRKEGQNVTLSCEQNLNHDAMYWYRQDPGQGLRLIYYSQIVNDFQKGDIAEGYSVSREKKESFPLTVTSAQKNPTAFYLCASSRSVGGTQYFGPGTRLLVL.

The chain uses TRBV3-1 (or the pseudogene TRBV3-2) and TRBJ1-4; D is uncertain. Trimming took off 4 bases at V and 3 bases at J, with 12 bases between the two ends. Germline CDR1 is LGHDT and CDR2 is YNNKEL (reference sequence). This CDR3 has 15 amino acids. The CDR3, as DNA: TGTGCCAGCAGCCCCTTGGGCCGTTCTAATGAAAAACTGTTTTTT. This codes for CASSPLGRSNEKLFF.

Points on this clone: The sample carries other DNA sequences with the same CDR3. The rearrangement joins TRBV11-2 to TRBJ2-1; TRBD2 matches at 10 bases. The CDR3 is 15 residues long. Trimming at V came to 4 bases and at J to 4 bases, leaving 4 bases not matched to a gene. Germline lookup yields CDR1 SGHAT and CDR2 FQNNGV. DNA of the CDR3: TGTGCCAGCAGCTCTAGCGGGGGCCTTTACAATGAGCAGTTCTTC. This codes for CASSSSGGLYNEQFF. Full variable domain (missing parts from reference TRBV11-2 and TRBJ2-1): EAGVAQSPRYKIIEKRQSVAFWCNPISGHATLYWYQQILGQGPKLLIQFQNNGVVDDSQLPKDRFSAERLKGVDSTLKIQPAKLEDSAVYLCASSSSGGLYNEQFFGPGTRLTVL.

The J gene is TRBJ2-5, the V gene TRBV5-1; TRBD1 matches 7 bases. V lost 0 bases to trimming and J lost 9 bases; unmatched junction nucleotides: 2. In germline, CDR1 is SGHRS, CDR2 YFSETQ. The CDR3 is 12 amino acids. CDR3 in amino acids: CASSLGQGAQYF. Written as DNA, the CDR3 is TGCGCCAGCAGCTTGGGTCAGGGGGCCCAGTACTTC.

The CDR3 DNA sequence: TGTGCCAGCCGGCGGGGGGCAGACACAGATACGCAGTATTTT. Translating gives CASRRGADTDTQYF. The rearrangement uses TRBV28 and TRBJ2-3; TRBD2 aligns across 8 bases. Germline V gives CDR1 MDHEN, CDR2 SYDVKM. V lost 8 bases, J lost 2 bases, and 6 bases stayed unmatched. This CDR3 has 14 residues.

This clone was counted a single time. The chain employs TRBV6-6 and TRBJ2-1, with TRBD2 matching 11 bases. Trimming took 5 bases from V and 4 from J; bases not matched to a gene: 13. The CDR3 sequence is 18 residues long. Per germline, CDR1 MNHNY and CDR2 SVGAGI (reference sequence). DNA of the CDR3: TGTGCCAGCAGTCACCTCCCCTTTAGCGGGGGGGCTTACAATGAGCAGTTCTTC. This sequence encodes CASSHLPFSGGAYNEQFF.

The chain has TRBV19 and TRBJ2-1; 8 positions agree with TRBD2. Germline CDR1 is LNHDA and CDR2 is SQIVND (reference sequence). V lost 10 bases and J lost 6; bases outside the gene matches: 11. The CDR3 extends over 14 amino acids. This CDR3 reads CATSKRGSSNEQFF. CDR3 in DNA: TGTGCCACCTCAAAGCGGGGGAGTTCCAATGAGCAGTTCTTC.